The 20 T cell receptor beta chains below all came from one sample that was sequenced in a study of T cell responses to AZD1222 COVID-19 vaccine. Produced via immunoSEQ multiplex PCR; TCRdb's table is partial and in-frame only. This sample has approximately 82,000 clones, with roughly 90% found just once. Sequenced here: peripheral blood, sampled on day 0 of AZD1222 vaccination. The origin of the receptors is an adult in good health.

The J gene is TRBJ1-5, the V gene TRBV2; D might be TRBD1 (5 bases). The V and J ends lost 4 bases and 0 bases respectively, with 10 bases between them. The germline CDR1 and CDR2 sequences are SNHLY and FYNNEI. CDR3 length: 15 amino acids. CDR3 sequence reads: CASSGQLISNQPQHF. CDR3 in DNA: TGTGCCAGCAGTGGACAGCTCATTAGCAATCAGCCCCAGCATTTT.

The rearrangement links TRBV6-2 or TRBV6-3 to TRBJ1-1; D remains ambiguous. V was trimmed by 5 bases and J by 0 bases, leaving 7 bases between them. Germline-derived CDR1 and CDR2 are MNHEY and SVGEGT. This CDR3 is 13 amino acids long. CDR3 in amino acids: CASSPILNTEAFF. The CDR3 DNA follows: TGTGCCAGCAGTCCAATCCTGAACACTGAAGCTTTCTTT.

This chain uses TRBV5-6 with TRBJ1-4, with 7 nucleotides matching TRBD1. Per germline, CDR1 SGHDT and CDR2 YYEEEE. Trimming at V came to 1 base and at J to 5 bases, leaving 5 bases not matched to a gene. This CDR3 region has 15 residues. The CDR3 spells CASSLRTGGNEKLFF. CDR3 sequence (DNA): TGTGCCAGCAGCTTGAGGACAGGTGGGAATGAAAAACTGTTTTTT.

The rearrangement uses TRBV6-2 or TRBV6-3 and TRBJ1-5, with D possibly matching TRBD1 (6 bases). CDR1 is MNHEY and CDR2 is SVGEGT in the germline V gene. CDR3 length equals 18 residues. V lost 6 bases, J lost 1 base, and 22 bases lay in between. The CDR3 DNA sequence: TGTGCCAGCAGCCCAGCCGAGACAGGTTATATGAGCAATCAGCCCCAGCATTTT. This encodes CASSPAETGYMSNQPQHF.

The chain uses TRBV11-1 and TRBJ2-1, with TRBD2 identical over 7 bases. There are 15 residues in the CDR3. CDR1 is SGHAT, CDR2 FQDESV, per germline (reference sequence). V was clipped by 1 base and J by 6 bases; unmatched bases: 6. CDR3 loop: CASSLGWRGSNEQFF. In DNA form, the CDR3 reads TGTGCCAGCAGCTTAGGCTGGCGGGGGTCCAATGAGCAGTTCTTC.

This chain links TRBV19 with TRBJ2-3; 9 bases agree with TRBD1. V dropped 7 bases and J dropped 4; count of bases not matched to a gene: 6. The CDR3 length is 14 residues. CDR1 and CDR2 from the germline V gene are LNHDA and SQIVND (reference sequence). The CDR3 DNA reads TGTGCCAGTACCCGGGACAGGGCATCAGATACGCAGTATTTT. Translated: CASTRDRASDTQYF. The whole variable domain, filled in from reference TRBV19 and TRBJ2-3, reads DGGITQSPKYLFRKEGQNVTLSCEQNLNHDAMYWYRQDPGQGLRLIYYSQIVNDFQKGDIAEGYSVSREKKESFPLTVTSAQKNPTAFYLCASTRDRASDTQYFGPGTRLTVL.

V and J are TRBV10-3 and TRBJ1-4; D possibly corresponds to TRBD1 (5 bases). CDR1 is ENHRY, CDR2 SYGVKD, per germline. The CDR3 is 16 residues long. Trimming shortened V by 5 bases and J by 0 bases, and 13 bases separated the two germline ends. The CDR3 loop is CAISPGRSATNEKLFF. CDR3 nucleotide sequence: TGTGCCATCAGTCCGGGACGTAGTGCAACTAATGAAAAACTGTTTTTT.

The chain links TRBV3-1 (or the pseudogene TRBV3-2) to TRBJ2-7; 12 bases match TRBD2. Germline V gives CDR1 LGHDT, CDR2 YNNKEL (reference sequence). J was trimmed by 3 bases and V by 4 bases; bases with no gene match: 1. This CDR3 region has 14 residues. CDR3 loop: CASSPTSGGYEQYF. DNA for the CDR3: TGTGCCAGCAGCCCGACTAGCGGGGGCTACGAGCAGTACTTC.

V gene TRBV4-3 combines with J gene TRBJ1-1; D unresolved. V gave up 0 bases and J gave up 0 bases, with 17 bases separating them. CDR1 is LGHNA and CDR2 is YSLEER in the germline V gene. There are 18 residues in the CDR3. CDR3 sequence: CASSQDVTPTLLNTEAFF. The DNA of the CDR3 is TGCGCCAGCAGCCAAGATGTGACGCCTACCCTGCTGAACACTGAAGCTTTCTTT.

This rearrangement joins TRBV19 to TRBJ1-2, with a possible D match to TRBD1 (6 bases). Germline CDR1 reads LNHDA; CDR2 reads SQIVND (reference sequence). Trimming shortened V by 2 bases and J by 7 bases, and 14 bases separated the two germline ends. The CDR3 is made up of 14 amino acids. The CDR3 DNA sequence: TGTGCCAGTAGTATAACAGGGCTGCCCTCTGGCTACACCTTC. Protein sequence: CASSITGLPSGYTF.

The V and J genes are TRBV30 and TRBJ1-1; perhaps TRBD1 as D (5 bases). The V and J ends lost 8 bases and 5 bases respectively, with 9 bases between them. The germline V gene encodes CDR1 GTSNPN and CDR2 SVGIG (reference sequence). CDR3 length: 10 amino acids. CDR3 amino acids: CAGGRTEAFF. The CDR3 nucleotides read TGTGCCGGGGGTCGAACTGAAGCTTTCTTT.

The chain links TRBV5-1 to TRBJ2-2; D ambiguous. Between the trimmed V and J ends, which lost 2 bases and 2 bases, there was a span of 1 base. The CDR3 is made up of 12 amino acids. Germline CDR1 SGHRS, CDR2 YFSETQ. The CDR3 coding sequence is TGCGCCAGCAGCTTTAACACCGGGGAGCTGTTTTTT. Amino acids: CASSFNTGELFF.

This rearrangement joins TRBV19 to TRBJ1-5; 9 bases are a match to TRBD1. CDR3 length: 16 residues. Germline V gives CDR1 LNHDA, CDR2 SQIVND (reference sequence). Germline trimming cut 4 bases from V and 0 bases from J; bases unmatched to any gene: 4. CDR3 residues: CASSRTGGDSNQPQHF. The CDR3 coding sequence is TGTGCCAGTAGTAGAACAGGGGGCGATAGCAATCAGCCCCAGCATTTT.

The chain couples TRBV5-8 to TRBJ2-7; D is perhaps TRBD2 (6 bases). CDR1 SGHTS and CDR2 YDEGEE come from the germline V gene. This CDR3 comprises 13 residues. V dropped 3 bases and J dropped 3 bases, with 10 bases sitting between them. Here the CDR3 reads CASSWGDVYEQYF. CDR3 coding DNA: TGTGCCAGCAGCTGGGGGGACGTCTACGAGCAGTACTTC. The whole variable domain, remainder taken from reference TRBV5-8 and TRBJ2-7, is EAGVTQSPTHLIKTRGQQATLRCSPISGHTSVYWYQQALGLGLQFLLWYDEGEERNRGNFPPRFSGRQFPNYSSELNVNALELEDSALYLCASSWGDVYEQYFGPGTRLTVT.

The genes are TRBV6-1 and TRBJ1-1; D call uncertain. V was shortened by 2 bases and J by 7 bases, with 11 bases between the two germline ends. The germline V gene has CDR1 MNHNS and CDR2 SASEGT. The CDR3 is made up of 13 amino acids. The CDR3 protein is CASSEWAPHEAFF. DNA of the CDR3: TGTGCCAGCAGTGAATGGGCACCTCATGAAGCTTTCTTT.

The V and J genes are TRBV30 and TRBJ1-2; D not resolved. This CDR3 has 16 amino acids. The germline gives CDR1 GTSNPN, CDR2 SVGIG (reference sequence). The V and J ends lost 3 bases and 4 bases respectively, with 21 bases between them. The CDR3 reads CAWRRTKGGRAYGYTF. The CDR3 DNA reads as TGTGCCTGGAGACGGACGAAAGGCGGGCGGGCCTATGGCTACACCTTC. The variable domain in full, with the rest retrieved from reference TRBV30 and TRBJ1-2, is SQTIHQWPATLVQPVGSPLSLECTVEGTSNPNLYWYRQAAGRGLQLLFYSVGIGQISSEVPQNLSASRPQDRQFILSSKKLLLSDSGFYLCAWRRTKGGRAYGYTFGSGTRLTVV.

J is TRBJ1-1 and V is TRBV24-1; maybe TRBD1 (5 bases). Germline V gives CDR1 KGHDR, CDR2 SFDVKD. The CDR3 has 15 amino acids. V shed 3 bases and J shed 4 bases, with 14 bases lying between them. DNA for the CDR3: TGTGCCACCAGTGATCCCCGTCGGGGGGGCACTGAAGCTTTCTTT. Protein sequence: CATSDPRRGGTEAFF.

The chain recombines TRBV2 with TRBJ2-2; D may be TRBD2 (7 bases). Germline V gene data show CDR1 as SNHLY and CDR2 as FYNNEI. Trimming removed 6 bases from V and 3 bases from J, with 11 bases in between. CDR3 size: 14 residues. The CDR3 is CASRAGQYTGELFF. The CDR3 DNA follows: TGTGCCAGCAGAGCGGGACAATACACCGGGGAGCTGTTTTTT.

The CDR3 DNA follows: TGTGCCAGCAGGTTGGGGGGGAGCGGGGGCTCCTACAATGAGCAGTTCTTC. This codes for CASRLGGSGGSYNEQFF. The V gene is TRBV7-8, the J gene TRBJ2-1; 8 bases line up with TRBD2. CDR3 length: 17 residues. Looked up from germline, CDR1 is SGHVS and CDR2 is FQNEAQ. With 6 bases clipped from V and 0 bases from J, the junction kept 10 bases outside the gene matches.

This CDR3 is CATSRADRAGEKLFF. The DNA for the CDR3 is TGTGCCACCAGCAGAGCGGACAGGGCGGGGGAAAAACTGTTTTTT. This chain links TRBV15 with TRBJ1-4, with 8 positions matching TRBD1. V was pared by 1 base and J by 8 bases, with 6 bases of the junction left unmatched. This CDR3 is 15 amino acids long. CDR1 and CDR2 (germline): LNHNV, YYDKDF (reference sequence).